This TCR beta chain came from a study of cytomegalovirus exposure and HLA in healthy donors. Whole-study findings and limits: TCR beta chains associated with HLA were, in a later analysis, more clonally expanded than equally common others. Testing in vitro showed three CMV-associated chains specific for CMV antigens.

With 60 Vbeta and 13 Jbeta primers, the PCR was carried out. Method: immunoSEQ multiplex PCR; TCRdb's copy keeps in-frame clones and lacks some. This repertoire shows about 160,000 clones, just under 80% found once; its top ten account for 1%. Germline V gene data show CDR1 as LGHNA and CDR2 as YNFKEQ. This CDR3 is built from 13 residues. V lost 0 bases and J lost 10, with 12 bases in between. This clone turned up a few times. Its cognate antigen is unknown. The sequenced material came from PBMCs. The chain couples TRBV4-2 to TRBJ1-1; D is ambiguous. The source of this sequence is a woman in her forties or fifties in good health and CMV-seropositive. CDR3 amino acids: CASSQDMRNRAFF. The CDR3, as DNA: TGTGCCAGCAGCCAAGATATGAGAAACAGAGCTTTCTTT.